These T cell receptor beta chains were read from a single sample in a study of cytomegalovirus exposure and HLA in healthy donors. Profiling relied on immunoSEQ multiplex PCR, and the TCRdb table lists in-frame clones only, not all of them. This repertoire shows 35,000 to 40,000 clones, 66% found once; its top ten account for roughly 18%. Sequences were obtained from PBMCs. These receptor sequences come from a man between 45 and 60 years old in good health and CMV-seropositive. Each CDR3 is given with its conserved first and last residue. The D gene is left open where the match is weak. Some rows mark clone size as missing; the rest say once, few, many or name a class of expanded clone.

j_call d_call v_call clone_size cdr3_nt cdr3_aa
TRBJ2-5 TRBD1 TRBV11-2 once TGTGCCAGCAGCTCCTCCCCAGGGGGTTACCAAGAGACCCAGTACTTC CASSSSPGGYQETQYF
TRBJ1-5 - TRBV7-9 - TGTGCCAGCAGCCGAGAGGGTCAGCCCCAGCATTTT CASSREGQPQHF
TRBJ1-1 TRBD1 TRBV5-6 few TGTGCCAGCAGCTGGGACAGCACGCCCAACGAAGCTTTCTTT CASSWDSTPNEAFF
TRBJ2-5 - TRBV27 - TGTGCCAGCAGTCAGGACCAAGAGACCCAGTACTTC CASSQDQETQYF
TRBJ1-2 - TRBV29-1 - TGCAGCGTTGAAATGCTCTACAGGGAAAGGGAAGGCTACACCTTC CSVEMLYREREGYTF
TRBJ2-7 TRBD1 TRBV19 few TGTGCCACCAGCCTCCAGGGGGCGGACTCCTACGAGCAGTACTTC CATSLQGADSYEQYF
TRBJ2-5 - TRBV7-2 - TGTGCCAGCCGTGGGCGGGGAGAGCAAGAGACCCAGTACTTC CASRGRGEQETQYF
TRBJ2-1 - TRBV19 - TGTGCCAGTAGGACTAACCTGGACAGTGGATACAATGAGCAGTTCTTC CASRTNLDSGYNEQFF
TRBJ1-2 - TRBV6-1 - TGTGCCAGCAGAAAACCCCCGGAGACAGGTAAAGGCTACACCTTC CASRKPPETGKGYTF
TRBJ1-1 - TRBV28 - TGTGCCAGCAGTTTACAGCGGATAGGGAACACTGAAGCTTTCTTT CASSLQRIGNTEAFF
TRBJ1-5 TRBD1 TRBV7-2 - TGTGCCAGCAGCCTAGACAGGGACGTTAATCAGCCCCAGCATTTT CASSLDRDVNQPQHF
TRBJ2-7 TRBD2 TRBV4-1 - TGCGCCAGCAGCCAAGAAGCGGGGTCCAAGAGGGAGCAGTACTTC CASSQEAGSKREQYF
TRBJ2-1 - TRBV6-5 - TGTGCCAGCAGTACTAGTACGGGTCAGTTCTTC CASSTSTGQFF
TRBJ2-7 - TRBV7-2 - TGTGCCAGCAGCTTGACAGACGGCGAGCAGTACTTC CASSLTDGEQYF
TRBJ1-4 - TRBV4-1 few TGCGCCAGCAGCCAGGGCAGGGATCCCAACGGAGACAAAAAACTGTTTTTT CASSQGRDPNGDKKLFF
TRBJ2-7 TRBD2 TRBV9 - TGTGCCAGCAGCGTAGGCGGGACTAGCCGCTCCTACGAGCAGTACTTC CASSVGGTSRSYEQYF
TRBJ2-7 TRBD2 TRBV18 few TGTGCCAGCTCACCCGATAGCGGGGGGGCCTACGAGCAGTACTTC CASSPDSGGAYEQYF